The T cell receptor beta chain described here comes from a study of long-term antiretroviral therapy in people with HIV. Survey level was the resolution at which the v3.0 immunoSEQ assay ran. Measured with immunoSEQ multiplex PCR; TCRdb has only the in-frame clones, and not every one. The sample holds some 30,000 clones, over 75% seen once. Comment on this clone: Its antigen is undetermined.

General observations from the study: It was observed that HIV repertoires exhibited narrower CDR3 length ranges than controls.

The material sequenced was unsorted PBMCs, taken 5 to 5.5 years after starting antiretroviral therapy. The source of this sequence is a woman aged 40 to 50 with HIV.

CDR3 protein: CASSQELLAGRTGELFF. DNA for the CDR3: TGTGCCAGCAGCCAAGAATTACTAGCGGGTCGCACCGGGGAGCTGTTTTTT. The chain uses TRBV4-2 and TRBJ2-2; 9 bases are a match to TRBD2. The CDR3 is 17 residues long. V dropped 0 bases and J dropped 4; count of bases not matched to a gene: 6. The germline V gene encodes CDR1 LGHNA and CDR2 YNFKEQ.